This T cell receptor (beta chain) is drawn from a study of blood T cells in healthy people across ages. Isolated per sample were at least 7 million PBMCs. Overall study findings and caveats: Older individuals had lower TCR beta diversity per million T cells (the decline was roughly linear).

This clonotype has only a few counts. Its antigen is unidentified. It was with a sample-barcoded 5' primer and a J-beta primer mix that a second PCR of roughly 7 to 11 cycles was run. TCRdb ran MiXCR on the 5' RACE reads and lists one entry per CDR3 protein. The sample yields 1.4 million to 1.5 million distinct CDR3 sequences, 42% seen once. Germline values: CDR1 MDHEN, CDR2 SYDVKM. Between the trimmed V and J ends, which lost 5 bases and 7 bases, there was a span of 15 bases. This CDR3 spans 13 amino acids. The sample consisted of blood. The chain recombines TRBV28 with TRBJ2-7; TRBD2 is a possible D gene (5 bases). The clonotype was recovered from a young woman in good health. The CDR3 spells CASSGGSTREQYF. CDR3 in DNA: TGTGCCAGCAGTGGCGGGTCGACGAGAGAGCAGTACTTC.